This entry lists 3 T cell receptor beta chains sequenced from one sample in a study of T cell repertoires in cytomegalovirus infection. No cognate antigen is known for these TCRs. TCRdb re-analysed the reads in MiXCR, keeping a single row per CDR3 protein. The table has about 470,000 distinct CDR3 sequences, about 44% seen once. The sequencing here drew on cultured PBMCs, taken from culture after CMV antigen stimulation. The source is a human donor in good health (CMV status not recorded). Some clones in this sample may be carry-over from other donors' samples.

Only a few counts were recorded for this clonotype. The chain combines TRBV12-3 or TRBV12-4 with TRBJ2-3; D is possibly TRBD2 (6 bases). The CDR3 is made up of 15 amino acids. V shed 3 bases and J shed 4 bases, with 14 bases lying between them. The chain's CDR3 is CASSFGELASDTQYF. CDR3 bases: TGTGCCAGCAGTTTCGGAGAACTAGCATCAGATACGCAGTATTTT.

This sequence joins TRBV12-3 or TRBV12-4 and TRBJ2-3; tentatively, D is TRBD1 (5 bases). The germline V and J ends were trimmed by 3 bases and 2 bases, with 9 bases remaining between them. The CDR3 runs 14 residues. CDR3 sequence reads: CASSLNRYTDTQYF. CDR3 in DNA: TGTGCCAGCAGTTTGAACAGGTACACAGATACGCAGTATTTT.

V is TRBV11-2 and J is TRBJ2-5, with D possibly matching TRBD2 (6 bases). In germline, CDR1 is SGHAT, CDR2 FQNNGV. V lost 5 bases and J lost 6, with 22 bases in between. The CDR3 runs 16 residues. CDR3 amino acids: CASSQTRGGGKKTQYF. CDR3 in DNA: TGTGCCAGCAGCCAAACCAGAGGCGGCGGGAAAAAGACCCAGTACTTC. The full variable domain, in which reference TRBV11-2 and TRBJ2-5 provide the parts outside the CDR3, is EAGVAQSPRYKIIEKRQSVAFWCNPISGHATLYWYQQILGQGPKLLIQFQNNGVVDDSQLPKDRFSAERLKGVDSTLKIQPAKLEDSAVYLCASSQTRGGGKKTQYFGPGTRLLVL.